This TCR beta chain was observed in a study of T cell changes during pregnancy in multiple sclerosis. This clone was recorded only once. The germline CDR1 and CDR2 sequences are MRHNA and SNTAGT. The CDR3 has 16 residues. Some clones are missing from TCRdb's copy, which holds only in-frame ones; the method was immunoSEQ multiplex PCR. This table holds fewer than 90,000 clones, 85% to 95% found once. The material was peripheral blood, obtained in the third trimester of pregnancy. This clonotype originated in a female donor with multiple sclerosis, enrolled in a pregnancy study. This sequence joins TRBV6-4 and TRBJ2-5, with 8 bases matching TRBD1. Matching the DNA end better, TRBJ2-7 makes the J call doubtful. The DNA for the CDR3 is TGTGCCAGCAGTGGGCCAGAGGACAGGGCTTCCTACGAGCAGTACTTC. Encoded protein: CASSGPEDRASYEQYF.